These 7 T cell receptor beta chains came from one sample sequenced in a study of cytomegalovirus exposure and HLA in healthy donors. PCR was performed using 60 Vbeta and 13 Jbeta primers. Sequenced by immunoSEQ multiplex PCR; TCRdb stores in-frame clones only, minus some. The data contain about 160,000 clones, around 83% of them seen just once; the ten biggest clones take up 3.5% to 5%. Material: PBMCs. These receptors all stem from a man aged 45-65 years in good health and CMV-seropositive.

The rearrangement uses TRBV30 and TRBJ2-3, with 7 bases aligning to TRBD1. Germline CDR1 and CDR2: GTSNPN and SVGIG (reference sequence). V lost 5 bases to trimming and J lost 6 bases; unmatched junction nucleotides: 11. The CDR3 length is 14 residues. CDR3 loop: CAWAPTGAGDTQYF. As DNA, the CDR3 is TGTGCCTGGGCCCCCACAGGGGCTGGGGATACGCAGTATTTT.

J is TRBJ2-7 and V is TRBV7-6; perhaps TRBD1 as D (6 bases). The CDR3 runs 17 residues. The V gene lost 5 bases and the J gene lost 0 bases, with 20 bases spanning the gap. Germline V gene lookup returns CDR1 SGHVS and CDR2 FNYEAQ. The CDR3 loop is CASSQNTMTGSSYEQYF. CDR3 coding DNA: TGTGCCAGCAGCCAAAACACGATGACAGGCTCCTCCTACGAGCAGTACTTC.

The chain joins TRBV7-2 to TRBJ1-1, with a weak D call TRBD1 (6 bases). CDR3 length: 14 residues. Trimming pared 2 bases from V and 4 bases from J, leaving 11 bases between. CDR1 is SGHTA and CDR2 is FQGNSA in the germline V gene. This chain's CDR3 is CASSLQGPSTEAFF. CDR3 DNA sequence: TGTGCCAGCAGCTTACAGGGGCCCAGCACTGAAGCTTTCTTT.

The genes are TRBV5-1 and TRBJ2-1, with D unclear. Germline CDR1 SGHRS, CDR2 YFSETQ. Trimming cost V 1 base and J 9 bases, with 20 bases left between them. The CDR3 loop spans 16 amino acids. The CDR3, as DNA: TGCGCCAGCAGCTTGAGTTCTGGGCTCCTCTCCGGTGAGCAGTTCTTC. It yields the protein CASSLSSGLLSGEQFF.

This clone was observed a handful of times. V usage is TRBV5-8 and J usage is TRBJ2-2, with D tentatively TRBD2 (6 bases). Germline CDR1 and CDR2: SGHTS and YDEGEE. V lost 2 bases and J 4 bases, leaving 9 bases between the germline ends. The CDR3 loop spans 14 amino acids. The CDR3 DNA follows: TGTGCCAGCAGCTTCCGGGGAGGCACCGGGGAGCTGTTTTTT. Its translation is CASSFRGGTGELFF.

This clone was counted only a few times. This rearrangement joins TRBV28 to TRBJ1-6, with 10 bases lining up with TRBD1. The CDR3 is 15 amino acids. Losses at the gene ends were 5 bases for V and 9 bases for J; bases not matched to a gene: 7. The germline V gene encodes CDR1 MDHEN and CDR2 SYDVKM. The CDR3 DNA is TGTGCCAGCAGTACCGACAGGGGGCTGATTTCACCCCTCCACTTT. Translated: CASSTDRGLISPLHF.

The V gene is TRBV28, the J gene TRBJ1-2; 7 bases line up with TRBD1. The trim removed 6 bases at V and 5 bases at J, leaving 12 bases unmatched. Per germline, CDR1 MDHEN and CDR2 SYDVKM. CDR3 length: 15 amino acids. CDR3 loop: CASRPDHRGFYGYTF. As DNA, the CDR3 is TGTGCCAGCAGACCCGATCACAGGGGTTTTTATGGCTACACCTTC.